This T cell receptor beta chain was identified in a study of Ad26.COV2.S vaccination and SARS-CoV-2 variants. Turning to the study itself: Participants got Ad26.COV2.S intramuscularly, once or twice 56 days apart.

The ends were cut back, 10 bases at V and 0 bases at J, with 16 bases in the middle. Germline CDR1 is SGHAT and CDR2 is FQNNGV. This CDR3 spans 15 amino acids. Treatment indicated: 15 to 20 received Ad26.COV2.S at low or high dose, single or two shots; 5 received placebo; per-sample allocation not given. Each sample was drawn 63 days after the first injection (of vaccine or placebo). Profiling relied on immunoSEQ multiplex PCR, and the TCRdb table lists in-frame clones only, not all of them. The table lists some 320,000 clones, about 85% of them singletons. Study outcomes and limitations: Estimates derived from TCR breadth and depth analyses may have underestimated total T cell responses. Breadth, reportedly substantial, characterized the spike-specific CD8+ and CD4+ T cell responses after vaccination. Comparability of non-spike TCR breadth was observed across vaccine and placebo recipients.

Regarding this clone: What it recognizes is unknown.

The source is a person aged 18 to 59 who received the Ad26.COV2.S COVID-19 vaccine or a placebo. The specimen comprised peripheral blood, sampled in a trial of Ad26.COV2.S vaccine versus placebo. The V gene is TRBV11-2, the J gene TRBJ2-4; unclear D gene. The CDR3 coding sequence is TGTGCCACCAGAGACCGAGTTCTAGCCAAAAACATTCAGTACTTC. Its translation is CATRDRVLAKNIQYF.